This T cell receptor beta chain was observed in a study of blood T cells in healthy people across ages. There are 12 residues in the CDR3. Germline CDR1 and CDR2: SQVTM and ANQGSEA. PCR was performed a second time for 7 to 11 cycles using a sample-barcoded 5' primer and a J-beta primer mix. TCRdb itself ran the 5' RACE reads through MiXCR, one entry per CDR3 protein. Of over 750,000 distinct CDR3 sequences listed, about 25% were seen once; the top ten hold 9% to 9.5%. This clonotype has only a few counts. These data also formed part of another study, on T cells of mothers and their children. From that study: The study recruited a few healthy Caucasian mothers and their six children as donors. In related and unrelated pairs alike, thymic selection shapes TCR recombination output, with inherited differences minor.

V usage is TRBV29-1 and J usage is TRBJ2-5; possibly TRBD1 for D (6 bases). The J call may be incorrect, as the DNA end agrees better with TRBJ2-1. This receptor was identified in a boy under 18 in good health. Sequenced: blood. In DNA form, the CDR3 reads TGCAGCATCCGGACAGTCTACAATGAGCAGTTCTTC. Amino acids: CSIRTVYNEQFF.